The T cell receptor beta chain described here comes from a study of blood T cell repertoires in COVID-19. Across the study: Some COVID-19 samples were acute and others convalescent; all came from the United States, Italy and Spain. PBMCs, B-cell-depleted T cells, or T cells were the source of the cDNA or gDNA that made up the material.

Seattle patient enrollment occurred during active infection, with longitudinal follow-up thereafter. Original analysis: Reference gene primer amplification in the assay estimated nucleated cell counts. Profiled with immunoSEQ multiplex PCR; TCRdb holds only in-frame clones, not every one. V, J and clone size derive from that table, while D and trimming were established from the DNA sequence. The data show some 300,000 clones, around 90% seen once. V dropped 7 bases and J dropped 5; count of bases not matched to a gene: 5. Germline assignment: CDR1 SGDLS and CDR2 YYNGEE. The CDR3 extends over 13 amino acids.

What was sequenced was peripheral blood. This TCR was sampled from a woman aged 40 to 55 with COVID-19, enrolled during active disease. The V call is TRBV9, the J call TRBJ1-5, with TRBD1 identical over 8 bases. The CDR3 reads CASGQQGDQPQHF. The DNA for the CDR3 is TGTGCCAGCGGCCAACAGGGGGATCAGCCCCAGCATTTT.